These 12 T cell receptor beta chains share one sample of origin, sequenced in a study of blood T cell repertoires in COVID-19. The data were produced by immunoSEQ multiplex PCR, yet TCRdb's version contains in-frame clones alone and is incomplete. Of 310,000 or so clones in the sample, about nine tenths were seen once. Sequencing used PBMCs or T cells enriched from blood (not recorded which). These receptors were obtained from a woman aged 18-35 years who had recovered from COVID-19.

The chain couples TRBV3-1 (or the pseudogene TRBV3-2) to TRBJ1-3, with 8 nucleotides matching TRBD1. This CDR3 has 15 amino acids. In germline, CDR1 is LGHDT, CDR2 YNNKEL (reference sequence). Losses at the gene ends were 5 bases for V and 4 bases for J; bases not matched to a gene: 7. This CDR3 is CASSAQGEYGNTIYF. The CDR3 coding sequence is TGTGCCAGCAGCGCACAGGGGGAGTACGGAAACACCATATATTTT.

In its sample, this clone was seen once. This chain connects TRBV28 to TRBJ1-5, with D possibly matching TRBD1 (6 bases). CDR1 is MDHEN and CDR2 is SYDVKM in the germline V gene. The length of the CDR3 is 14 residues. The V end was cut by 3 bases, the J end by 3 bases, with 9 bases between. The CDR3 region is CASSLGGLNQPQHF. In DNA, the CDR3 is TGTGCCAGCAGTTTGGGGGGGCTCAATCAGCCCCAGCATTTT.

This clone was seen only once. The V and J genes are TRBV15 and TRBJ1-2, with D maybe TRBD1 (6 bases). From germline, CDR1 is LNHNV and CDR2 YYDKDF (reference sequence). V was shortened by 0 bases and J by 8 bases, with 19 bases between the two germline ends. The CDR3 has 16 amino acids. This chain's CDR3 is CATSREGSRGGLGYTF. The CDR3 DNA is TGTGCCACCAGCAGAGAGGGGAGCAGGGGCGGCTTGGGCTACACCTTC. The whole variable domain, filled in from reference TRBV15 and TRBJ1-2, reads DAMVIQNPRYQVTQFGKPVTLSCSQTLNHNVMYWYQQKSSQAPKLLFHYYDKDFNNEADTPDNFQSRRPNTSFCFLDIRSPGLGDTAMYLCATSREGSRGGLGYTFGSGTRLTVV.

This clone was observed a single time. The V gene is TRBV29-1, the J gene TRBJ1-2; D perhaps matches TRBD1 (5 bases). V dropped 0 bases and J dropped 1 base, with 18 bases sitting between them. Germline loops: CDR1 SQVTM, CDR2 ANQGSEA. The length of the CDR3 is 17 residues. The CDR3 loop reads CSVEDYPDSTHNYGYTF. The DNA of the CDR3 is TGCAGCGTTGAAGATTATCCCGACAGTACTCATAACTATGGCTACACCTTC.

The chain links TRBV9 to TRBJ1-1; D may be TRBD1 (6 bases). Germline assignment: CDR1 SGDLS and CDR2 YYNGEE. Deletions cut 0 bases from V and 10 bases from J, with 10 bases between. This CDR3 spans 12 amino acids. The CDR3 protein is CASSVEGGGAFF. The CDR3 DNA reads TGTGCCAGCAGCGTAGAGGGAGGGGGAGCTTTCTTT.

The CDR3: CAIRIGPTGDTEAFF. CDR3 nucleotides: TGTGCCATCAGGATAGGGCCAACGGGGGACACTGAAGCTTTCTTT. The chain combines TRBV10-3 with TRBJ1-1, with a possible D match to TRBD1 (5 bases). This CDR3 has 15 amino acids. The germline V gene encodes CDR1 ENHRY and CDR2 SYGVKD. Between the trimmed V and J ends, which lost 6 bases and 3 bases, there was a span of 17 bases.

About this clone itself: A much bigger clone sits one base away, suggesting this may be a read error. The chain employs TRBV4-2 and TRBJ1-1; D remains ambiguous. CDR1 and CDR2 from the germline V gene are LGHNA and YNFKEQ. This CDR3 has 14 residues. V lost 0 bases and J 1 base, leaving 6 bases between the germline ends. The CDR3 coding sequence is TGTGCCAGCAGCCAAGATGCGGGGAACACTGAAGCTTTCTTT. Translation gives CASSQDAGNTEAFF.

The chain couples TRBV2 to TRBJ1-2; TRBD1 might be the D (5 bases). The CDR3 loop spans 17 amino acids. Germline assignment: CDR1 SNHLY and CDR2 FYNNEI. V dropped 1 base and J dropped 4 bases, with 19 bases sitting between them. CDR3 loop: CASSEVRAGRGVYGYTF. The CDR3 coding sequence is TGTGCCAGCAGTGAAGTCCGGGCAGGGCGGGGGGTCTATGGCTACACCTTC.

This chain connects TRBV13 to TRBJ1-6, with D uncertain. The CDR3 totals 16 residues. Trimming removed 0 bases from V and 7 bases from J, with 13 bases in between. The germline gives CDR1 PRHDT, CDR2 FYEKMQ (reference sequence). CDR3 sequence: CASSLGHATGNSPLHF. CDR3 nucleotides: TGTGCCAGCAGCTTAGGGCATGCGACTGGGAATTCACCCCTCCACTTT.

This clone occurred many times. The V call is TRBV3-1 (or the pseudogene TRBV3-2), the J call TRBJ2-2, with D perhaps matching TRBD1 (5 bases). The V end was cut by 4 bases, the J end by 5 bases, with 8 bases between. The CDR3 has 13 amino acids. From germline, CDR1 is LGHDT and CDR2 YNNKEL (reference sequence). CDR3 protein: CASSRAGTGELFF. CDR3 in DNA: TGTGCCAGCAGCCGAGCAGGGACCGGGGAGCTGTTTTTT.

The J gene is TRBJ1-6, the V gene TRBV19; 7 nucleotides align to TRBD1. The junction had 5 bases not matched to a gene; V was cut back by 5 bases and J by 7 bases. Looked up from germline, CDR1 is LNHDA and CDR2 is SQIVND (reference sequence). The CDR3 spans 14 residues. This CDR3 is CASSSPGQNSPLHF. CDR3 DNA sequence: TGTGCCAGTAGTTCCCCGGGACAGAATTCACCCCTCCACTTT.

The V gene is TRBV5-1, the J gene TRBJ2-7; the match to TRBD1 covers 9 bases. This CDR3 is built from 15 residues. The trim removed 5 bases at V and 2 bases at J, leaving 8 bases unmatched. Germline V CDR1 and CDR2: SGHRS, YFSETQ. The CDR3 here is CASRPPGQGTYEQYF. CDR3 coding DNA: TGCGCCAGCAGACCTCCGGGACAGGGAACCTACGAGCAGTACTTC.